This TCR beta chain was retrieved from a study of blood T cell repertoires in COVID-19 (dated by TCRdb to about 2020). Context from the whole study: Samples from collaborators originated in the United States, Italy and Spain and spanned both the acute and convalescent phases of COVID-19. The prospective study material was composed of cDNA or gDNA derived from T cells, B-cell-depleted T cells, or PBMCs. The dataset comprised deeply sampled blood TCRbeta repertoires from subjects exposed to, actively infected with, or recovered from COVID-19. The repertoires were released in a freely available public database intended as a resource for research on the immune response to SARS-CoV-2. The samples were drawn from the first 160 participants of the ongoing ImmuneRACE study and from more than 1,000 subjects provided by 6 global collaborators. A de-identified subject ID, COVID-19 status, age in years and sex were almost always included in the sample metadata. HLA class I and class II types, where available, came from metadata supplied by the sample provider rather than from assay-based typing.

Collaborating institutions collected whole blood in K2EDTA tubes following their own protocols. For TCRbeta analysis, collaborators shipped samples in one of three forms: frozen whole blood, isolated PBMCs, or DNA extracted from either of those sample types. The V end loses 10 bases and the J end loses 0 bases, and a stretch of 13 bases separates them. Via the germline V gene (reference sequence), CDR1 is LNHDA and CDR2 SQIVND. Including the terminal cysteine and phenylalanine, the CDR3 comprises 14 residues. The DNA shown is the 42-base CDR3, in frame from base 1. The table lists this clone with a count of one. Its target antigen remains unknown. Base qualities are not recorded, but no much larger clone differs from it by a single base. General study outcomes and caveats: The amount of clinical and demographic metadata varied by source and participant and was provided uncurated.

TCRbeta CDR3 regions were amplified from genomic DNA by means of the immunoSEQ Assay, a bias-controlled multiplex PCR. In the original analysis: The number of nucleated cells in each sample was estimated from the amplification of reference gene primers within the assay. Sequence reads were collapsed and filtered to measure the absolute abundance of every unique TCRbeta CDR3 rearrangement. For each sample, productive Simpson clonality was calculated by taking the square root of Simpson's diversity index across productive rearrangements. Held by TCRdb, this immuneACCESS table contains in-frame sequences only and omits some clones. Under half of the omission traces to an unresolved V gene where checked; the cause of the rest is unknown. V, J and clone size reflect that table, while D and trimming were determined from the DNA. This sample holds 25,000 to 35,000 clones; 85% to 90% were observed only once. Approximately 24% of the sample lies in the top ten.

The sequenced sample consisted of peripheral blood. This sequence was found in a human donor in a cohort sampled during active COVID-19. The chain links TRBV19 with TRBJ1-5; tentative D gene TRBD1, with 6 bases matching. In nucleotide form, the sequence is TGTGCCACAGTGACAGGTGATAGCAATCAGCCCCAGCATTTT. This codes for CATVTGDSNQPQHF.